The 5 T cell receptor beta chains below come from one sample, sequenced in a study of T-cell reconstitution after alpha-beta-depleted transplantation in children. Unique molecular identifiers were incorporated during preparation of the TCRbeta library. TCRdb used MiXCR to reprocess the PCR reads, holding one entry per CDR3 protein. The sample contains 45,000 or so distinct CDR3 sequences, roughly 52% of which appear only once. The material was peripheral blood, obtained before TCRalphabeta/CD19-depleted stem cell transplant. These receptor sequences come from a boy younger than two with SCID, due to receive a stem cell transplant.

V is TRBV11-2 and J is TRBJ1-2; 7 bases align to TRBD1. The CDR3 totals 15 residues. The V and J ends lost 0 bases and 4 bases, in that order; junction bases with no gene match: 5. Per the germline V gene, CDR1 is SGHAT and CDR2 is FQNNGV. In DNA, the CDR3 is TGTGCCAGCAGCTTAGATTACGACAGGGTCTATGGCTACACCTTC. It specifies CASSLDYDRVYGYTF.

This clonotype has at least ten counts. The chain recombines TRBV12-3 or TRBV12-4 with TRBJ1-1, with 7 bases that match TRBD1. The V and J ends lost 6 bases and 7 bases, in that order; junction bases with no gene match: 8. The CDR3 length is 13 residues. The CDR3 DNA reads TGTGCCAGCAGGACCAACCGGGACAGTGAAGCTTTCTTT. Its protein product is CASRTNRDSEAFF.

The chain uses TRBV5-1 and TRBJ1-2; a possible D gene is TRBD1 (5 bases). CDR3 length equals 16 residues. The V gene lost 0 bases and the J gene lost 5 bases, with 17 bases spanning the gap. CDR1 and CDR2 from the germline V gene are SGHRS and YFSETQ. The CDR3 region is CASSLGTQGRTYGYTF. The CDR3 coding sequence is TGCGCCAGCAGCTTGGGTACGCAGGGAAGGACTTATGGCTACACCTTC.

The chain uses TRBV7-8 and TRBJ2-1; 10 bases agree with TRBD2. The germline V gene has CDR1 SGHVS and CDR2 FQNEAQ. V lost 1 base to trimming and J lost 5 bases; unmatched junction nucleotides: 5. This CDR3 region has 16 residues. The CDR3 region is CASSLEGLAVNNEQFF. In nucleotides, the CDR3 is TGTGCCAGCAGCTTAGAAGGACTAGCGGTGAACAATGAGCAGTTCTTC.

The rearrangement uses TRBV20-1 and TRBJ2-3; a possible D gene is TRBD2 (6 bases). V lost 6 bases and J lost 1, with 8 bases in between. Germline-derived CDR1 and CDR2 are DFQATT and SNEGSKA (reference sequence). The CDR3 is 12 residues long. CDR3 amino acids: CSAPGGTDTQYF. CDR3 bases: TGCAGTGCCCCGGGGGGCACAGATACGCAGTATTTT.